The rows below give T cell receptor beta chains drawn from one sample of a study of cytomegalovirus exposure and HLA in healthy donors. Assay used: immunoSEQ multiplex PCR; TCRdb lists only in-frame clones, some missing. This sample yields 150,000 to 200,000 clones, of which 84% are seen a single time; 4% to 6% belongs to the top ten. Input material: PBMCs. Receptor source: a man aged 18 to 29 in good health and CMV-seronegative. The CDR3 runs from the conserved cysteine through the conserved F or W. D genes are given only for firm matches.

j_gene: TRBJ2-3
v_gene: TRBV28
d_gene: .
CDR3aa: CASSGLPGADTQYF
CDR3nt: TGTGCCAGCAGCGGACTACCCGGCGCAGATACGCAGTATTTT

j_gene: TRBJ2-2
v_gene: TRBV7-9
d_gene: .
CDR3aa: CASSLGQGATGELFF
CDR3nt: TGTGCCAGCAGCTTAGGGCAGGGCGCTACCGGGGAGCTGTTTTTT

j_gene: TRBJ2-2
v_gene: TRBV7-2
d_gene: .
CDR3aa: CASSLGPGVLTGELFF
CDR3nt: TGTGCCAGCAGCTTAGGACCGGGGGTCCTCACCGGGGAGCTGTTTTTT

j_gene: TRBJ2-7
v_gene: TRBV6-5
d_gene: TRBD1
CDR3aa: CASRRGQGSYEQYF
CDR3nt: TGTGCCAGCAGGCGCGGACAGGGATCCTACGAGCAGTACTTC

j_gene: TRBJ1-2
v_gene: TRBV15
d_gene: .
CDR3aa: CATSRDAPGRYYGYTF
CDR3nt: TGTGCCACCAGCAGAGATGCGCCGGGAAGATACTATGGCTACACCTTC

j_gene: TRBJ1-1
v_gene: TRBV7-9
d_gene: TRBD1
CDR3aa: CASRWDRGSTEAFF
CDR3nt: TGTGCCAGCAGATGGGACAGGGGATCGACTGAAGCTTTCTTT

j_gene: TRBJ1-2
v_gene: TRBV4-1
d_gene: .
CDR3aa: CASSQPNKFNYGYTF
CDR3nt: TGCGCCAGCAGCCAACCCAACAAGTTTAACTATGGCTACACCTTC

j_gene: TRBJ2-7
v_gene: TRBV7-9
d_gene: .
CDR3aa: CSSSQTGQQDEQYF
CDR3nt: TGTTCCAGCAGCCAAACAGGACAGCAGGACGAGCAGTACTTC

j_gene: TRBJ1-1
v_gene: TRBV30
d_gene: .
CDR3aa: CAWSLREGTEAFF
CDR3nt: TGTGCCTGGAGTCTCCGGGAGGGGACTGAAGCTTTCTTT

j_gene: TRBJ1-1
v_gene: TRBV4-1
d_gene: .
CDR3aa: CASSQLGSGLNTEAFF
CDR3nt: TGCGCCAGCAGCCAATTGGGGAGTGGATTAAACACTGAAGCTTTCTTT